The 31 T cell receptor beta chains below all came from one sample that was sequenced in a study of cytomegalovirus exposure and HLA in healthy donors. Researchers ran the PCR with 60 Vbeta and 13 Jbeta primers. Only in-frame clones appear in the TCRdb table, and some are missing; sequencing was by immunoSEQ multiplex PCR. This sample carries some 100,000 clones, roughly 84% of them seen once, and the ten largest clones take more than 1%. What was sequenced was PBMCs. These receptors were collected from a woman between 18 and 30 years old in good health and CMV-seronegative.

CDR3 DNA sequence: TGTGCCTGGAGTGTCGTCCGCAGGGCCGAACGCTACACCTTC. It is translated as CAWSVVRRAERYTF. The V call is TRBV30, the J call TRBJ1-2; TRBD1 might be the D (5 bases). V lost 0 bases, J lost 9 bases, and 17 bases lay in between. The CDR3 is 14 residues long. The germline CDR1 and CDR2 sequences are GTSNPN and SVGIG (reference sequence).

The chain uses TRBV7-3 and TRBJ2-7; a possible D gene is TRBD2 (5 bases). This CDR3 region has 13 residues. From germline, CDR1 is SGHTA and CDR2 FQGTGA. Between the trimmed V and J ends, which lost 2 bases and 7 bases, there was a span of 12 bases. In DNA, the CDR3 is TGTGCCAGCAGCTTAGTTTTAGGAGGTGAGCAGTACTTC. Translated, it gives CASSLVLGGEQYF.

V is TRBV5-5 and J is TRBJ2-1; 7 nucleotides align to TRBD2. The CDR3 runs to 14 residues. Germline assignment: CDR1 SGHKS and CDR2 YYEKEE (reference sequence). The ends lost 3 bases at V and 3 bases at J; junction bases unmatched: 3. The CDR3 spells CASSWGGGYNEQFF. The CDR3 nucleotides are TGTGCCAGCAGCTGGGGGGGTGGCTACAATGAGCAGTTCTTC.

The sample holds one count of this clone. The gene calls are TRBV28 and TRBJ1-5, with 9 bases aligning to TRBD1. The CDR3 loop spans 13 amino acids. Trimming removed 7 bases from V and 5 bases from J; junction bases left unmatched: 3. Per the germline V gene, CDR1 is MDHEN and CDR2 is SYDVKM. In DNA, the CDR3 is TGTGCCAGCAACACAGGGGGCCATCAGCCCCAGCATTTT. This codes for CASNTGGHQPQHF.

J is TRBJ1-2 and V is TRBV11-2; 7 nucleotides agree with TRBD1. The CDR3 sequence is 14 residues long. V lost 4 bases to trimming and J lost 1 base; unmatched junction nucleotides: 3. CDR1 SGHAT and CDR2 FQNNGV come from the germline V gene. Here the CDR3 reads CASSSRQGNYGYTF. CDR3 coding DNA: TGTGCCAGCAGCTCTAGACAGGGTAACTATGGCTACACCTTC.

CDR3 in DNA: TGTGCCAGCAGCTTGGGGCTCGGACGGAACACTGAAGCTTTCTTT. Its translation is CASSLGLGRNTEAFF. The chain recombines TRBV7-8 with TRBJ1-1; tentatively, D is TRBD1 (5 bases). Trimming removed 3 bases from V and 1 base from J, with 12 bases in between. Germline values: CDR1 SGHVS, CDR2 FQNEAQ. The CDR3 has 15 residues. The full variable domain, its missing parts supplied by reference TRBV7-8 and TRBJ1-1, is GAGVSQSPRYKVAKRGQDVALRCDPISGHVSLFWYQQALGQGPEFLTYFQNEAQLDKSGLPSDRFFAERPEGSVSTLKIQRTQQEDSAVYLCASSLGLGRNTEAFFGQGTRLTVV.

This rearrangement joins TRBV30 to TRBJ2-5; unclear D gene. CDR1 and CDR2 from the germline V gene are GTSNPN and SVGIG (reference sequence). Trimming removed 0 bases at V and 2 bases at J, with 7 bases between. The CDR3 has 13 amino acids. DNA of the CDR3: TGTGCCTGGAGTGTCCAGTTACAAGAGACCCAGTACTTC. It yields the protein CAWSVQLQETQYF.

The chain carries TRBV7-9 and TRBJ2-1, with 10 positions matching TRBD2. The V and J ends lost 5 bases and 4 bases, in that order; junction bases with no gene match: 2. From germline, CDR1 is SEHNR and CDR2 FQNEAQ (reference sequence). The CDR3 spans 14 residues. CDR3 bases: TGTGCCAGCAGCGGACTAGCGGAATACAATGAGCAGTTCTTC. This codes for CASSGLAEYNEQFF.

In its sample, this clone was seen a few times. The chain has TRBV7-9 and TRBJ2-7; the D is unclear. This CDR3 region has 13 residues. V lost 2 bases to trimming and J lost 2 bases, with 7 bases between them. Germline-derived CDR1 and CDR2 are SEHNR and FQNEAQ (reference sequence). CDR3 in DNA: TGTGCCAGCAGCTTACAGCAGGCCTACGAGCAGTACTTC. Translation: CASSLQQAYEQYF. The full variable domain, with the rest looked up from reference TRBV7-9 and TRBJ2-7, is DTGVSQNPRHKITKRGQNVTFRCDPISEHNRLYWYRQTLGQGPEFLTYFQNEAQLEKSRLLSDRFSAERPKGSFSTLEIQRTEQGDSAMYLCASSLQQAYEQYFGPGTRLTVT.

V and J are TRBV9 and TRBJ1-2, with D possibly TRBD1 on 5 matching bases. The CDR3 spans 14 residues. V was pared by 0 bases and J by 2 bases, with 8 bases between. CDR1 SGDLS and CDR2 YYNGEE come from the germline V gene. The CDR3: CASSVGGSNYGYTF. CDR3 DNA: TGTGCCAGCAGCGTAGGGGGCAGCAACTATGGCTACACCTTC.

This clone was counted a single time. This sequence joins TRBV28 and TRBJ2-1; 11 nucleotides match TRBD2. Germline V CDR1 and CDR2: MDHEN, SYDVKM. Trimming cost V 6 bases and J 4 bases; bases outside gene matches: 20. The CDR3 contains 20 residues. The CDR3 loop reads CASSSGLASGGFPDYNEQFF. The CDR3 region has the DNA TGTGCCAGCAGCTCCGGGTTGGCTAGCGGGGGGTTCCCGGATTACAATGAGCAGTTCTTC. Together with reference TRBV28 and TRBJ2-1, the CDR3 gives the full variable domain: DVKVTQSSRYLVKRTGEKVFLECVQDMDHENMFWYRQDPGLGLRLIYFSYDVKMKEKGDIPEGYSVSREKKERFSLILESASTNQTSMYLCASSSGLASGGFPDYNEQFFGPGTRLTVL.

J is TRBJ1-4 and V is TRBV6-5; perhaps TRBD1 as D (6 bases). Germline CDR1 is MNHEY and CDR2 is SVGAGI. V was pared by 6 bases and J by 5 bases, with 13 bases between. The CDR3 runs to 14 residues. CDR3 DNA sequence: TGTGCCAGCAGAGCAGCAGGGGAGAATGAAAAACTGTTTTTT. Protein product: CASRAAGENEKLFF.

The chain carries TRBV7-2 and TRBJ2-1; D is unclear. In germline, CDR1 is SGHTA, CDR2 FQGNSA. V lost 0 bases and J 6 bases, leaving 6 bases between the germline ends. This CDR3 is built from 13 residues. The CDR3 sequence is CASSLALSNEQFF. CDR3 coding DNA: TGTGCCAGCAGCTTAGCCTTATCCAATGAGCAGTTCTTC.

The J gene is TRBJ2-1, the V gene TRBV7-2; 10 bases are shared with TRBD2. V lost 0 bases, J lost 4 bases, and 6 bases stayed unmatched. The CDR3 runs to 17 residues. Germline V gene data show CDR1 as SGHTA and CDR2 as FQGNSA. This chain's CDR3 is CASSLAVASGSYNEQFF. CDR3 DNA sequence: TGTGCCAGCAGCTTAGCGGTCGCTAGCGGGAGTTACAATGAGCAGTTCTTC.

The chain has TRBV27 and TRBJ1-4; D may be TRBD1 (6 bases). Trimming pared 5 bases from V and 3 bases from J, leaving 16 bases between. CDR1 and CDR2 from the germline V gene are MNHEY and SMNVEV (reference sequence). The CDR3 extends over 16 amino acids. CDR3 in DNA: TGTGCCAGCAGTAGAAACAGGGTTTCGGCTAATGAAAAACTGTTTTTT. Its translation: CASSRNRVSANEKLFF.

The rearrangement joins TRBV10-2 to TRBJ2-5; TRBD2 aligns across 11 bases. The J segment lost 1 base and the V segment lost 5 bases, leaving 6 bases of the junction unmatched. The CDR3 contains 16 residues. Per the germline V gene, CDR1 is WSHSY and CDR2 is SAAADI. Here the CDR3 reads CASSFYLAGGQETQYF. The CDR3 DNA sequence: TGCGCCAGCAGTTTTTACCTAGCGGGGGGCCAAGAGACCCAGTACTTC.

The chain recombines TRBV28 with TRBJ2-7; 8 bases fit TRBD1. Germline values: CDR1 MDHEN, CDR2 SYDVKM. The CDR3 totals 16 residues. J was trimmed by 6 bases and V by 4 bases; bases with no gene match: 14. The CDR3 region is CASSSTQTGDNGEQYF. CDR3 coding DNA: TGTGCCAGCAGTTCTACTCAGACAGGGGACAACGGCGAGCAGTACTTC.

CDR3 residues: CASSLGQLNEKLFF. The CDR3 nucleotides are TGTGCCAGCAGTTTGGGACAGCTAAATGAAAAACTGTTTTTT. This sequence joins TRBV11-2 and TRBJ1-4; 7 bases agree with TRBD1. This CDR3 has 14 amino acids. The V gene's germline CDR1 is SGHAT and CDR2 FQNNGV. The trim removed 6 bases at V and 5 bases at J, leaving 6 bases unmatched.

The V call is TRBV29-1, the J call TRBJ2-1, with 9 bases aligning to TRBD1. V shed 7 bases and J 3 bases; nucleotides not matched to a gene: 1. Germline assignment: CDR1 SQVTM and CDR2 ANQGSEA. This CDR3 has 12 residues. The CDR3, as DNA: TGCAGCGGGGACAGGGTCTACAATGAGCAGTTCTTC. Protein: CSGDRVYNEQFF.

The chain recombines TRBV5-1 with TRBJ2-7; D unresolved. Germline V gene lookup returns CDR1 SGHRS and CDR2 YFSETQ. The CDR3 is made up of 12 amino acids. V was cut by 1 base and J by 3 bases, with 5 bases left in between. In DNA form, the CDR3 reads TGCGCCAGCAGCTTGCTCGGCTACGAGCAGTACTTC. It codes for CASSLLGYEQYF.

This chain connects TRBV7-7 to TRBJ2-5; 8 nucleotides line up with TRBD2. From germline, CDR1 is SSHAT and CDR2 FNYEAQ (reference sequence). Trimming took 5 bases from V and 4 from J; bases not matched to a gene: 6. The CDR3 extends over 14 amino acids. The CDR3 region has the DNA TGTGCCAGCAGCCCGGGAGGGGGGGGAGAGACCCAGTACTTC. It yields the protein CASSPGGGGETQYF.

This rearrangement joins TRBV9 to TRBJ2-1, with 8 bases aligning to TRBD2. The CDR3 totals 15 residues. Unmatched junction bases numbered 1, after V lost 0 bases and J lost 2 bases. CDR1 SGDLS and CDR2 YYNGEE come from the germline V gene. The CDR3 DNA follows: TGTGCCAGCAGCGTAGATAGCGGGACCTACAATGAGCAGTTCTTC. Protein: CASSVDSGTYNEQFF.

There are a few counts of this clone. The chain combines TRBV6-4 with TRBJ2-1; a weak D match, TRBD2 (5 bases). This CDR3 contains 14 residues. Per germline, CDR1 MRHNA and CDR2 SNTAGT. The germline V and J ends were trimmed by 6 bases and 6 bases, with 15 bases remaining between them. Here the CDR3 DNA reads TGTGCCAGCAGCGAGGCAGCGGCCGGCAATGAGCAGTTCTTC. This encodes CASSEAAAGNEQFF.

V and J are TRBV13 and TRBJ2-1; possibly TRBD2 for D (5 bases). The CDR3 totals 13 residues. The germline CDR1 and CDR2 sequences are PRHDT and FYEKMQ (reference sequence). Trimming stripped 5 bases from V and 10 bases from J, with 15 bases between. The CDR3 spells CASSRGRADEQFF. In DNA, the CDR3 is TGTGCCAGCAGCCGGGGTCGAGCCGACGAGCAGTTCTTC.

This clone is a singleton in its sample. This rearrangement joins TRBV30 to TRBJ2-7; 9 nucleotides match TRBD1. The CDR3 runs to 14 residues. Per germline, CDR1 GTSNPN and CDR2 SVGIG (reference sequence). With 4 bases clipped from V and 2 bases from J, the junction kept 6 bases outside the gene matches. The CDR3 loop reads CAWNPGTGTYEQYF. CDR3 nucleotide sequence: TGTGCCTGGAATCCCGGGACAGGGACCTACGAGCAGTACTTC. Filled out from reference TRBV30 and TRBJ2-7, the complete variable domain reads SQTIHQWPATLVQPVGSPLSLECTVEGTSNPNLYWYRQAAGRGLQLLFYSVGIGQISSEVPQNLSASRPQDRQFILSSKKLLLSDSGFYLCAWNPGTGTYEQYFGPGTRLTVT.

This chain uses TRBV28 with TRBJ2-7; the D is unclear. V dropped 4 bases and J dropped 2 bases, with 12 bases sitting between them. The CDR3 is 14 residues long. Germline lookup yields CDR1 MDHEN and CDR2 SYDVKM. The CDR3 bases are TGTGCCAGCAGTTCTGTCATTAGTGCCTACGAGCAGTACTTC. This translates into CASSSVISAYEQYF.

The chain has TRBV5-6 and TRBJ2-3, with TRBD2 as a possible D gene (5 bases). Germline lookup yields CDR1 SGHDT and CDR2 YYEEEE. The CDR3 consists of 16 residues. V was cut by 0 bases and J by 3 bases, with 14 bases left in between. CDR3 DNA: TGTGCCAGCAGCTTGGTTGCTAGCTTGGGGACAGATACGCAGTATTTT. It codes for CASSLVASLGTDTQYF.

The V gene is TRBV11-2, the J gene TRBJ1-2; D perhaps matches TRBD1 (6 bases). The CDR3 is 15 residues long. Trimming shortened V by 5 bases and J by 4 bases, and 17 bases separated the two germline ends. Germline V CDR1 and CDR2: SGHAT, FQNNGV. The CDR3 sequence: CASSGLRGQTYGYTF. CDR3 in DNA: TGTGCCAGCAGCGGACTCCGAGGACAGACCTATGGCTACACCTTC.

The V and J genes are TRBV28 and TRBJ2-3; TRBD1 aligns across 9 bases. V dropped 7 bases and J dropped 6; count of bases not matched to a gene: 14. The germline V gene has CDR1 MDHEN and CDR2 SYDVKM. The CDR3 spans 16 residues. The CDR3 protein is CASTSPGTGSRDTQYF. The CDR3 DNA reads as TGTGCCAGCACAAGTCCCGGGACAGGGTCAAGGGATACGCAGTATTTT.

This clone was counted between two and nine times. The V gene is TRBV19, the J gene TRBJ2-7; possible D gene TRBD1, 6 bases. V was cut by 3 bases and J by 3 bases, with 9 bases left in between. CDR3 length equals 13 residues. Germline values: CDR1 LNHDA, CDR2 SQIVND (reference sequence). This CDR3 reads CASSMTQGYEQYF. The CDR3 DNA reads TGTGCCAGTAGTATGACACAGGGCTACGAGCAGTACTTC.

This sequence joins TRBV6-6 and TRBJ2-1; 12 bases are shared with TRBD1. After removal of 5 bases from V and 10 bases from J, the junction contained 12 bases not matched to a gene. This CDR3 spans 16 amino acids. Germline values: CDR1 MNHNY, CDR2 SVGAGI (reference sequence). CDR3 sequence (DNA): TGTGCCAGCAGTAGCGCGAGGGACAGGGGGCTGTGGGAGCAGTTCTTC. It translates to CASSSARDRGLWEQFF.